This paragraph reports one TCR beta chain. Assay: immunoSEQ multiplex PCR; the TCRdb copy retains only in-frame clones and omits some. The data hold around 41,000 clones, with 70% to 90% observed a single time. This specimen belongs to a study of OX40 agonist ivuxolimab in advanced cancers. Study-level background: Patients with hepatocellular carcinoma, melanoma, renal cell or head and neck cancer made up the dose-escalation patients.

The ends lost 6 bases at V and 2 bases at J; junction bases unmatched: 9. The germline V gene encodes CDR1 MNHEY and CDR2 SMNVEV (reference sequence). This CDR3 comprises 16 residues. This receptor was taken from an adult with an advanced solid tumor such as melanoma, head and neck, liver or kidney cancer. This sequence joins TRBV27 and TRBJ2-7, with 11 nucleotides matching TRBD1. The input for sequencing was CD4+ or CD8+ T cells sorted from blood, taken in a trial of the OX40 agonist ivuxolimab. The CDR3 protein is CASRGQGERETYEQYF. DNA for the CDR3: TGTGCCAGCAGGGGACAGGGGGAGCGGGAGACCTACGAGCAGTACTTC.